This TCR beta chain was found in a study of T cell responses to AZD1222 COVID-19 vaccine. Study overall: Whether given at about 4 or about 12 weeks, second doses were pooled. Study-wide results and limits: Possibly, clonal diversity was underestimated; donors were largely white British and included more females.

Method: immunoSEQ multiplex PCR; TCRdb's copy keeps in-frame clones and lacks some. The sample yields 130,000 to 150,000 clones, 90% to 95% seen once. Germline loops: CDR1 MNHNY, CDR2 SVGAGI (reference sequence). The CDR3 has 15 residues. V gave up 0 bases and J gave up 5 bases, with 13 bases separating them. With regard to this clone: Its antigen remains unknown.

The sequences come from peripheral blood, collected on day 0 of AZD1222 vaccination. The chain employs TRBV6-6 and TRBJ1-1, with D perhaps TRBD1 (5 bases). The sequence derives from an adult in good health. CDR3 sequence: CASSYSGGDGTEAFF. DNA for the CDR3: TGTGCCAGCAGTTACTCAGGAGGGGACGGAACTGAAGCTTTCTTT.